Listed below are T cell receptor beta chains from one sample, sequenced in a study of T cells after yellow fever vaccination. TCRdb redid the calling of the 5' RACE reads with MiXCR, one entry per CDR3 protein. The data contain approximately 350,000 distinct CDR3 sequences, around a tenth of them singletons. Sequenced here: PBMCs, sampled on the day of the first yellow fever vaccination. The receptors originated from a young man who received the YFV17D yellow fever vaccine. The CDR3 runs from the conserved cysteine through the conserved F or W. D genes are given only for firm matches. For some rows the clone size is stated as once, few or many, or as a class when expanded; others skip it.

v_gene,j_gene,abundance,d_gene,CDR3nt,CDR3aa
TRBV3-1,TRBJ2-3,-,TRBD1,TGTGCCAGCAGCCCGCGAACGGGACAGGGGGTAACAGATACGCAGTATTTT,CASSPRTGQGVTDTQYF
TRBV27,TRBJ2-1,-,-,TGTGCCAGCAATAAAAGGGGAGCTGAGCAGTTCTTC,CASNKRGAEQFF
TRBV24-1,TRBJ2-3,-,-,TGTGCCACCAGTGAACGGTCAGATACGCAGTATTTT,CATSERSDTQYF
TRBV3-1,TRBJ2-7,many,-,TGTGCCAGCAGCCTGTCGACCTCCTACGAGCAGTACTTC,CASSLSTSYEQYF
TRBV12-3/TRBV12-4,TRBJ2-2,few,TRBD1,TGTGCCAGCAGTCCCGGGACAGGGGGCGCCCTCGGGGAGCTGTTTTTT,CASSPGTGGALGELFF
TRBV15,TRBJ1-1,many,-,TGTGCCACCAGCAGCGACCGGAAAGGAAACACTGAAGCTTTCTTT,CATSSDRKGNTEAFF
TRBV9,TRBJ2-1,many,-,TGTGCCAGCAGCCTAGGGACGACCTACAATGAGCAGTTCTTC,CASSLGTTYNEQFF
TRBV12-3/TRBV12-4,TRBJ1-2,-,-,TGTGCCAGCAGCGACCCGGGGGGAGACTACACCTTC,CASSDPGGDYTF
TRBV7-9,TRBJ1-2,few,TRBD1,TGTGCCAGCAGCTTCACCCGGGACAGCCTTGGCTACACCTTC,CASSFTRDSLGYTF
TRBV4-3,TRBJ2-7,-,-,TGCGCCAGCAGCCAAGAAGAGGGGAGCTCCTACGAGCAGTACTTC,CASSQEEGSSYEQYF
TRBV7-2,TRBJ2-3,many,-,TGTGCCAGCAGCTTAGTAGGCCCGGCAGATACGCAGTATTTT,CASSLVGPADTQYF
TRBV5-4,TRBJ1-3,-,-,TGTGCCAGCAGCAAGGGCACCGCCCTGCTCCCCTCGGGAAACACCATATATTTT,CASSKGTALLPSGNTIYF
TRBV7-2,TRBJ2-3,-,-,TGTGCCAGCAGCTTAACAGGGTACACAGATACGCAGTATTTT,CASSLTGYTDTQYF
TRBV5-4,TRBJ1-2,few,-,TGTGCCAGCAGCTTGAGGGACCCCGTCGGTGGCTACACCTTC,CASSLRDPVGGYTF
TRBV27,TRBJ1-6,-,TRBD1,TGTGCCACCTCTTTGGGACAGGATAATTCACCCCTCCACTTT,CATSLGQDNSPLHF
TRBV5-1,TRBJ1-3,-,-,TGCGCCAGCACCCCCGGGGACGGGTACTCTGGAAACACCATATATTTT,CASTPGDGYSGNTIYF
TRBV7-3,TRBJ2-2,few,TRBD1,TGTGCCAGCAGCGATACAGGGGCCGCGAACACCGGGGAGCTGTTTTTT,CASSDTGAANTGELFF
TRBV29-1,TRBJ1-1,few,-,TGCAGCGTTGTCGGCCAGGGCAAGGGAGCTTTCTTT,CSVVGQGKGAFF
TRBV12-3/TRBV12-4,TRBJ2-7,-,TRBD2,TGTGCCAGCAGGCGATCACTAGCGGGGGCCAACGAGCAGTACTTC,CASRRSLAGANEQYF
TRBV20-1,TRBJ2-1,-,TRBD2,TGCAGTGCTAGAGATAGGGGGACTAGCAGTTACAATGAGCAGTTCTTC,CSARDRGTSSYNEQFF
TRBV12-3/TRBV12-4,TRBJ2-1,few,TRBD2,TGTGCCAGCAGTTTAACTAGCGAGGGTGAGCAGTTCTTC,CASSLTSEGEQFF
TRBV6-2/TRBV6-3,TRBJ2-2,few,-,TGTGCCAGCAGGAACAGGGACACCGGGGAGCTGTTTTTT,CASRNRDTGELFF
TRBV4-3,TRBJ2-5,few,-,TGCGCCAGCAGCCAAGATCCGGGGTACCAAGAGACCCAGTACTTC,CASSQDPGYQETQYF
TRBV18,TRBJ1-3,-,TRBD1,TGTGCCAGCACCGACAGGGTGCTCTCTGGAAACACCATATATTTT,CASTDRVLSGNTIYF
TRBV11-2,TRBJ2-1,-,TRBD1,TGTGCCAGCAGCTCTCGGACAGGGCACGATGAGCAGTTCTTC,CASSSRTGHDEQFF
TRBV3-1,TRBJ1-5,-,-,TGTGCCAGCAGCCAGCAGGTTAATCAGCCCCAGCATTTT,CASSQQVNQPQHF
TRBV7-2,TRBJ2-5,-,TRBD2,TGTGCCAGCAGCTTAGCAACTAGCGGGGGGGCGCAAGAGGCCCAGTACTTC,CASSLATSGGAQEAQYF
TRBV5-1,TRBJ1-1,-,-,TGCGCCAGCAGGGCGTCAGGGGAGAACACTGAAGCTTTCTTT,CASRASGENTEAFF
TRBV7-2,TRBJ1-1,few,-,TGTGCCAGCAGCTTAGACTGGTCTGAAGCTTTCTTT,CASSLDWSEAFF
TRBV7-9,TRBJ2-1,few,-,TGTGCCAGCAGCTTAGCGCAGGCCGAGCAGTTCTTC,CASSLAQAEQFF
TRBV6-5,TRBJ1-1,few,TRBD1,TGTGCCAGCAGTTACGGACAGGGTTACGCTGAAGCTTTCTTT,CASSYGQGYAEAFF
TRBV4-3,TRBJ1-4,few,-,TGCGCCAGCAGCCAAGGGGGGGGCGGGAGTGAAAAACTGTTTTTT,CASSQGGGGSEKLFF
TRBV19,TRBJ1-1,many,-,TGTGCCAGTAGTTTCCGAGGGACGAACACTGAAGCTTTCTTT,CASSFRGTNTEAFF
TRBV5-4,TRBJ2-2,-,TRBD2,TGTGCCAGCAGCTTGGAATTACTAGCGGGGGCCAACACCGGGGAGCTGTTTTTT,CASSLELLAGANTGELFF
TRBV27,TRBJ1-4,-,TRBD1,TGTGCCAGCAGGCTCCAGGGGGCAACTAATGAAAAACTGTTTTTT,CASRLQGATNEKLFF
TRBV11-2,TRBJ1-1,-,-,TGTGCCAGCAGCTTAGAAGGGGTTCATCGCGAAGCTTTCTTT,CASSLEGVHREAFF
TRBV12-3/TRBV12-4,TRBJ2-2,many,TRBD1,TGTGCCAGCAGACAACAGGGGATCACCGGGGAGCTGTTTTTT,CASRQQGITGELFF
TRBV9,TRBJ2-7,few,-,TGTGCCAGCAGCGTAGAGAGTAGCGGTGTCTACGAGCAGTACTTC,CASSVESSGVYEQYF
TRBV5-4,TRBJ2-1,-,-,TGTGCCAGCAGCTCGCCCCAGTTGGACAGTGGTTTAAGGGAGTTCTTC,CASSSPQLDSGLREFF
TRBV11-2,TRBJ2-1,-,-,TGTGCCAGCAGCCCGTGGGGAGTCACAGGGACCTTCTTC,CASSPWGVTGTFF
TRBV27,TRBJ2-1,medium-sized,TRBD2,TGTGCCAGCAGTCTAAGCGGGGGCCCAGCCAATGAGCAGTTCTTC,CASSLSGGPANEQFF
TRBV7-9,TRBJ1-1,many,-,TGTGCCAGCAGCTTATCCACTGAAGCTTTCTTT,CASSLSTEAFF
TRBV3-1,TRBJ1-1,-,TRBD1,TGTGCCAGCAGCCAAGATCTGGGTTCGGGACAGGGCGACACTGAAGCTTTCTTT,CASSQDLGSGQGDTEAFF
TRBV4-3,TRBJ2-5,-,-,TGCGCCAGCAGCAAGGGCCAGGGAGAGACCCAGTACTTC,CASSKGQGETQYF
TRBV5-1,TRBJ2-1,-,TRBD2,TGCGCCAGCAGCTCCCCACAGACTAGCGGGGGGCAGCAGTTCTTC,CASSSPQTSGGQQFF
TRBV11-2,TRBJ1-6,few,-,TGTGCCAGCAGCTTTAATAGGAATTCACCCCTCCACTTT,CASSFNRNSPLHF
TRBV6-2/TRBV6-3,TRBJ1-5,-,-,TGTGCCAGCACCGGAAATAGCAATCAGCCCCAGCATTTT,CASTGNSNQPQHF
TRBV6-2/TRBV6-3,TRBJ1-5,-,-,TGTGCCAGCAACAAAGCGGGTGGCAATCAGCCCCAGCATTTT,CASNKAGGNQPQHF
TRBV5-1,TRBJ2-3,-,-,TGCGCCAGCAGGGGACCTACTCTAAACACAGATACGCAGTATTTT,CASRGPTLNTDTQYF
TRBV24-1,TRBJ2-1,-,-,TGTGCCACCAGTGGTAAGAGACTGCACAATGAGCAGTTCTTC,CATSGKRLHNEQFF
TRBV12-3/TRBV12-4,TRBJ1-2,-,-,TGTGCCAGCAGTTTGGTTGACTATGGCTACACCTTC,CASSLVDYGYTF
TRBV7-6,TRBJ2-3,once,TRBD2,TGTGCCAGCAGCTTACTGGGCGGGGGGCTCACAGATACGCAGTATTTT,CASSLLGGGLTDTQYF
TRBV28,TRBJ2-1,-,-,TGTGCCAGCAGTTTAATCGTGGGGGGCAATGAGCAGTTCTTC,CASSLIVGGNEQFF
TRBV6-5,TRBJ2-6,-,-,TGTGCCAGCAGTTTCACCCCCCAGGGTTCTGGGGCCAACGTCCTGACTTTC,CASSFTPQGSGANVLTF